This passage covers 22 T cell receptor beta chains from one sample sequenced in a study of identical twins' blood T cells. TCRdb reprocessed the 5' RACE reads with MiXCR, giving one entry per CDR3 protein. The sample records 400,000 or so distinct CDR3 sequences, over 25% being singletons. The sequenced material came from PBMCs. The source is a woman aged 18-49 years in good health.

This clonotype was counted a few times. This chain connects TRBV3-1 to TRBJ2-3; maybe TRBD1 (6 bases). V was clipped by 5 bases and J by 5 bases, with 17 bases between them. The CDR3 length is 15 residues. In germline, CDR1 is LGHDT, CDR2 YNNKEL (reference sequence). The CDR3 sequence: CASSSGAGFQDTQYF. DNA of the CDR3: TGTGCCAGCAGCTCAGGGGCAGGGTTCCAAGATACGCAGTATTTT.

CDR3 loop: CASSLLLRFTEAFF. For the CDR3, the DNA is TGTGCCAGCAGCTTGCTCCTACGGTTCACTGAAGCTTTCTTT. V and J are TRBV7-2 and TRBJ1-1; D call uncertain. CDR3 length equals 14 residues. Per the germline V gene, CDR1 is SGHTA and CDR2 is FQGNSA. With 3 bases removed from V and 4 bases from J, the gap between germline ends came to 12 bases.

This clonotype was seen at least ten times. The V call is TRBV2, the J call TRBJ2-1, with D maybe TRBD2 (6 bases). V gave up 7 bases and J gave up 6 bases, with 13 bases separating them. The CDR3 totals 13 residues. The germline CDR1 and CDR2 sequences are SNHLY and FYNNEI. CDR3 loop: CASISDYPNEQFF. The CDR3 coding sequence is TGTGCCAGCATTTCGGACTACCCCAATGAGCAGTTCTTC.

The chain combines TRBV12-3 or TRBV12-4 with TRBJ1-4; D is perhaps TRBD1 (5 bases). The V end was cut by 6 bases, the J end by 0 bases, with 8 bases between. This CDR3 has 14 amino acids. DNA of the CDR3: TGTGCCAGCAGGGACATTGCAACTAATGAAAAACTGTTTTTT. This encodes CASRDIATNEKLFF.

The chain carries TRBV10-2 and TRBJ1-5; unclear D gene. The CDR3 loop spans 15 amino acids. Germline V gives CDR1 WSHSY, CDR2 SAAADI. Trimming stripped 4 bases from V and 0 bases from J, with 10 bases between. In DNA, the CDR3 is TGCGCCAGCAGTGGGAAGGGTAATAGCAATCAGCCCCAGCATTTT. It is translated as CASSGKGNSNQPQHF.

V is TRBV7-9 and J is TRBJ2-1; D is unresolved. V shed 5 bases and J shed 8 bases, with 7 bases lying between them. This CDR3 has 11 amino acids. Germline-derived CDR1 and CDR2 are SEHNR and FQNEAQ (reference sequence). The CDR3 DNA sequence: TGTGCCAGCAGCGTTACAGATGAGCAGTTCTTC. It specifies CASSVTDEQFF.

A single count supports this clonotype. The CDR3 loop reads CASSLGQKAGGYTF. CDR3 in DNA: TGTGCCAGCAGTTTAGGTCAGAAAGCAGGGGGCTACACCTTC. The rearrangement joins TRBV27 to TRBJ1-2, with a tentative D call TRBD1 (5 bases). Deletions cut 2 bases from V and 8 bases from J, with 15 bases between. This CDR3 has 14 amino acids. Per germline, CDR1 MNHEY and CDR2 SMNVEV (reference sequence).

This clonotype was observed a handful of times. V is TRBV20-1 and J is TRBJ1-1, with D unresolved. Looked up from germline, CDR1 is DFQATT and CDR2 is SNEGSKA (reference sequence). Trimming shortened V by 0 bases and J by 8 bases, and 10 bases separated the two germline ends. CDR3 length: 12 residues. The CDR3 DNA sequence: TGCAGTGCTAGAGATTCACCGGGGGAAGCTTTCTTT. This translates into CSARDSPGEAFF.

This clonotype was seen more than once but under ten times. The DNA of the CDR3 is TGTGCCGCCAAGGTGAACACTGAAGCTTTCTTT. This codes for CAAKVNTEAFF. The V gene is TRBV2, the J gene TRBJ1-1; D gene ambiguous. The CDR3 is 11 amino acids. V gave up 11 bases and J gave up 0 bases, with 7 bases separating them. Germline V gives CDR1 SNHLY, CDR2 FYNNEI.

Concerning this clonotype: A much more abundant neighbour one base away suggests this may be a read error. V gene TRBV18 combines with J gene TRBJ1-1; D ambiguous. The V and J ends lost 5 bases and 6 bases respectively, with 19 bases between them. Germline loops: CDR1 KGHSH, CDR2 LQKENI. This CDR3 contains 15 residues. The CDR3 sequence: CASSSPREGSAEAFF. The CDR3 DNA follows: TGTGCCAGCTCATCGCCGAGGGAAGGGAGCGCTGAAGCTTTCTTT.

This clonotype has just a few counts. The V gene is TRBV27, the J gene TRBJ2-3, with 9 bases matching TRBD2. Trimming took 2 bases from V and 4 from J; bases not matched to a gene: 7. The CDR3 length is 16 residues. Germline V gene data show CDR1 as MNHEY and CDR2 as SMNVEV (reference sequence). This CDR3 reads CASSLLAGGPPDTQYF. CDR3 bases: TGTGCCAGCAGTTTACTCGCGGGGGGGCCGCCAGATACGCAGTATTTT.

This clonotype came up a few times. The rearrangement uses TRBV29-1 and TRBJ1-1; D uncertain. CDR1 is SQVTM, CDR2 ANQGSEA, per germline. The CDR3 runs to 12 residues. Deletions cut 4 bases from V and 10 bases from J, with 16 bases between. CDR3 residues: CSVGAGYGVAFF. In nucleotides, the CDR3 is TGCAGCGTTGGAGCGGGGTACGGAGTAGCTTTCTTT.

This clonotype was seen at least ten times. This sequence joins TRBV4-3 and TRBJ1-4, with 10 bases identical to TRBD1. The CDR3 runs to 15 residues. Germline V lookup: CDR1 LGHNA, CDR2 YSLEER. The ends lost 4 bases at V and 8 bases at J; junction bases unmatched: 7. CDR3 protein: CASSRTGTGDEKLFF. As DNA, the CDR3 is TGCGCCAGCAGCCGAACCGGGACAGGGGACGAAAAACTGTTTTTT.

This clonotype was observed a handful of times. The chain is built from TRBV5-1 and TRBJ2-7; the D is unclear. V lost 0 bases and J lost 1, with 11 bases in between. The CDR3 is 15 amino acids. CDR1 is SGHRS and CDR2 is YFSETQ in the germline V gene. CDR3: CASSLAATLSYEQYF. The DNA for the CDR3 is TGCGCCAGCAGCTTGGCCGCCACCCTATCCTACGAGCAGTACTTC.

Comment on this clonotype: A much larger clone differs from this one at a single base, so this may be a read error. J is TRBJ1-1 and V is TRBV5-1, with D hard to call. Germline lookup yields CDR1 SGHRS and CDR2 YFSETQ. The ends were cut back, 3 bases at V and 1 base at J, with 7 bases in the middle. CDR3 length: 13 amino acids. CDR3 region: CASSWSTNTEAFF. CDR3 in DNA: TGCGCCAGCAGCTGGTCGACGAACACTGAAGCTTTCTTT.

This clonotype was detected ten times or more. The V gene is TRBV6-6, the J gene TRBJ2-2; TRBD2 matches at 8 bases. J was trimmed by 5 bases and V by 7 bases; bases with no gene match: 9. The CDR3 consists of 15 residues. Per the germline V gene, CDR1 is MNHNY and CDR2 is SVGAGI (reference sequence). CDR3 region: CASKGLAGFTGELFF. The CDR3 DNA follows: TGTGCCAGCAAGGGGTTAGCGGGATTTACCGGGGAGCTGTTTTTT.

With regard to this clonotype: With a much larger clone just one base away, this may be a read error. The chain couples TRBV6-2 or TRBV6-3 to TRBJ1-3; D is unclear. There are 18 residues in the CDR3. Trimming pared 4 bases from V and 0 bases from J, leaving 19 bases between. Germline V gene data show CDR1 as MNHEY and CDR2 as SVGEGT. CDR3 nucleotide sequence: TGTGCCAGCAGTTGCTTCGGAGGAACCCTACTCTCTGGAAACACCATATATTTT. Its translation: CASSCFGGTLLSGNTIYF.

The chain carries TRBV7-8 and TRBJ1-6, with no clear D. CDR3 length: 16 residues. Germline-derived CDR1 and CDR2 are SGHVS and FQNEAQ. The V end lost 2 bases, the J end lost 6 bases, and 14 bases lay between the germline ends. The CDR3 loop is CASSLPNSQINSPLHF. Here the CDR3 DNA reads TGTGCCAGCAGCTTACCAAACAGCCAGATTAATTCACCCCTCCACTTT.

This clonotype was counted a few times. J is TRBJ1-2 and V is TRBV3-1; D uncertain. From germline, CDR1 is LGHDT and CDR2 YNNKEL (reference sequence). The V and J ends lost 0 bases and 7 bases respectively, with 6 bases between them. This CDR3 spans 12 amino acids. The chain's CDR3 is CASSQDRSGYTF. For the CDR3, the DNA is TGTGCCAGCAGCCAAGATCGTTCTGGCTACACCTTC.

For this clonotype: Germline is not matched at one junction end, which may reflect a read error. The chain is built from TRBV6-4 and TRBJ2-6, with no clear D. Germline assignment: CDR1 MRHNA and CDR2 SNTAGT. The CDR3 contains 14 residues. The CDR3 DNA is TGTGCCAGTAGTGACAACTCTGAGGCCAACGTCCTGACTTTC. This sequence encodes CASSDNSEANVLTF.

This clonotype was seen more than once but under ten times. The CDR3 nucleotides read TGTGCCAGCAGCTTAAGACTCTCGGGTCCGGACACTGAAGCTTTCTTT. It specifies CASSLRLSGPDTEAFF. This chain connects TRBV7-9 to TRBJ1-1; D gene ambiguous. Germline V gene sequence: CDR1 SEHNR, CDR2 FQNEAQ (reference sequence). Trimming stripped 2 bases from V and 3 bases from J, with 16 bases between. The length of the CDR3 is 16 residues.

This clonotype was seen many times. J is TRBJ2-2 and V is TRBV2; no reliable D call. Per germline, CDR1 SNHLY and CDR2 FYNNEI. The germline V and J ends were trimmed by 7 bases and 1 base, with 4 bases remaining between them. The CDR3 loop spans 12 amino acids. The CDR3 bases are TGTGCCAGCACGGGGAACACCGGGGAGCTGTTTTTT. It is translated as CASTGNTGELFF.